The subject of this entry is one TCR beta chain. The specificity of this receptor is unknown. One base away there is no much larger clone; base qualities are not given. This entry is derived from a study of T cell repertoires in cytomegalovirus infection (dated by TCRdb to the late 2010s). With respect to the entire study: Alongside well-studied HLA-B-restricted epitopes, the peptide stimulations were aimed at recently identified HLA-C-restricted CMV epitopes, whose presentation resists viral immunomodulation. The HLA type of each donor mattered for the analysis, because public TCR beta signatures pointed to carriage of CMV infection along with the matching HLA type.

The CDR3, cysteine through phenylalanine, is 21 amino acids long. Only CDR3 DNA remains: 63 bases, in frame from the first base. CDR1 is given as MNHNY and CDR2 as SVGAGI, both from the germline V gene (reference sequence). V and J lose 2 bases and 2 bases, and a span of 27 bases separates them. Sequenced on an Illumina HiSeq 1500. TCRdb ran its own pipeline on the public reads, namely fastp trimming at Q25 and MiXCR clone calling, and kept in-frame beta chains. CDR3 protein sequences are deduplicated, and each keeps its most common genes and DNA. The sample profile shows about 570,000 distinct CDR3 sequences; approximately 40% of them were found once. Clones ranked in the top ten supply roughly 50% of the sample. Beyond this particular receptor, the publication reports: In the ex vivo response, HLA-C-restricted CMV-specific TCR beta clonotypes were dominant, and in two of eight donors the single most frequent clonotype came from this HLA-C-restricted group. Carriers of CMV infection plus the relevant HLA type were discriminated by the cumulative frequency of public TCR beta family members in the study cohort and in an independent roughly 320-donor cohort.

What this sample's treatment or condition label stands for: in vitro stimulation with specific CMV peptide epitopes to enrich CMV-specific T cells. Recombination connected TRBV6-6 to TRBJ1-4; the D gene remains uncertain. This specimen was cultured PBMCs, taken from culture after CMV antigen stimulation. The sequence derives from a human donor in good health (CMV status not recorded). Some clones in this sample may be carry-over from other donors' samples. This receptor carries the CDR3 CASSYVPAEQLHLTTNEKLFF. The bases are TGTGCCAGCAGTTACGTCCCGGCGGAACAATTACATCTGACGACTAATGAAAAACTGTTTTTT.